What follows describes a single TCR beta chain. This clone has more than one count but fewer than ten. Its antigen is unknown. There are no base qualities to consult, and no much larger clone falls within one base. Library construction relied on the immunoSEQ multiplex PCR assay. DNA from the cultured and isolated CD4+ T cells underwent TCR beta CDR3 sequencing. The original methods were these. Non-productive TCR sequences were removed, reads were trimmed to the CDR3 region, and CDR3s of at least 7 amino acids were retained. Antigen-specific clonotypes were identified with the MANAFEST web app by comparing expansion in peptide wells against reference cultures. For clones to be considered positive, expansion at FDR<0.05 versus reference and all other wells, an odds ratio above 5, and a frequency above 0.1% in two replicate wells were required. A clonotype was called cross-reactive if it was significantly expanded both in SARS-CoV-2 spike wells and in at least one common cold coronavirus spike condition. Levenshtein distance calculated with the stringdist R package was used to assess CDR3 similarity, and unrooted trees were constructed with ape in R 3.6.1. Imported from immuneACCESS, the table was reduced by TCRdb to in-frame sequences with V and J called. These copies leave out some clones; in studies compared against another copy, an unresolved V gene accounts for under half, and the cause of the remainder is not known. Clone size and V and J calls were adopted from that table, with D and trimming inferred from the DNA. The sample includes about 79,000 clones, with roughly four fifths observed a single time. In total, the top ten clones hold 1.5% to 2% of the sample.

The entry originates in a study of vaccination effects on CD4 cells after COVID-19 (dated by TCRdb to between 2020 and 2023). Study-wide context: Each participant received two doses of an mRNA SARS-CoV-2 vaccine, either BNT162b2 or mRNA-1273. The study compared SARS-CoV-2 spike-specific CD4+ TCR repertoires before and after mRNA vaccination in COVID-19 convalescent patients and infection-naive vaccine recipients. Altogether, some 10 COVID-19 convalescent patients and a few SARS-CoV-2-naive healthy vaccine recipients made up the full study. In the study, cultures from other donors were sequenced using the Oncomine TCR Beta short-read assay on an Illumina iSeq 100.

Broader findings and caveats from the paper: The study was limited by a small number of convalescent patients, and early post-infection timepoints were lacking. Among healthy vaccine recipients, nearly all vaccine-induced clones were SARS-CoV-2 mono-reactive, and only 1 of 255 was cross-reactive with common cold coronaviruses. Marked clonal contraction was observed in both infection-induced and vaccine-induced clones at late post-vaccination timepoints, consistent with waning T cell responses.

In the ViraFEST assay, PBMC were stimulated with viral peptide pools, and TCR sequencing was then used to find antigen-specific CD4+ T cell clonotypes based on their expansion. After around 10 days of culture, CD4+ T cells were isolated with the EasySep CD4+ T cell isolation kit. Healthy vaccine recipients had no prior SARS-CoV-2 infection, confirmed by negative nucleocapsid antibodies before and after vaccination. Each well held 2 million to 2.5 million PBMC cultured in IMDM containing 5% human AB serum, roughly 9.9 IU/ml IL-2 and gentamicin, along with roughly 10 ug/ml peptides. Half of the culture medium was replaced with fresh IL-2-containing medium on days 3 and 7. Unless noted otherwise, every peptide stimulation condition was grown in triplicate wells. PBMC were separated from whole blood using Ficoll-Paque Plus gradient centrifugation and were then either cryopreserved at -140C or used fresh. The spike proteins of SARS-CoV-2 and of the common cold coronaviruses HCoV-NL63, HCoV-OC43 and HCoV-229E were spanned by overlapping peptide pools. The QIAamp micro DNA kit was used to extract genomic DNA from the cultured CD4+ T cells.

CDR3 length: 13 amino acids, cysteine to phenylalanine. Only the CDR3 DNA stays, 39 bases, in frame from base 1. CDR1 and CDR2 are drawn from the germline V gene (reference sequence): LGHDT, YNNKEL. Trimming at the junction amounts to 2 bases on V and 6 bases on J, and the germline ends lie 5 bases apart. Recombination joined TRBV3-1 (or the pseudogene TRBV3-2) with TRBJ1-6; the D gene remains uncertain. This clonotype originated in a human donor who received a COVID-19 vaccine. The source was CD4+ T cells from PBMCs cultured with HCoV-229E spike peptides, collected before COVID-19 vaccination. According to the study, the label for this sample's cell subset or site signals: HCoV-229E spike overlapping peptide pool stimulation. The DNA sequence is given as TGTGCCAGCAGCCAAACAGCTAATTCACCCCTCCACTTT. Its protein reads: CASSQTANSPLHF.